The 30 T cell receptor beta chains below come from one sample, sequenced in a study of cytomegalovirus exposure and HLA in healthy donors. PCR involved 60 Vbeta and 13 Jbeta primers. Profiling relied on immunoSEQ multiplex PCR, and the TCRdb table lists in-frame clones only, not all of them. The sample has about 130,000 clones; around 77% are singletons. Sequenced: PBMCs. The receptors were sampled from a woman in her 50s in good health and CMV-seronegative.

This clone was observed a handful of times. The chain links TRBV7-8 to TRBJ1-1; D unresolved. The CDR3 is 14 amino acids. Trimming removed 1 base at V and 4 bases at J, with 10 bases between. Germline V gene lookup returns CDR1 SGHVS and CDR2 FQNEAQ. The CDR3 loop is CASSLVSIGTEAFF. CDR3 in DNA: TGTGCCAGCAGCTTAGTTTCTATTGGCACTGAAGCTTTCTTT. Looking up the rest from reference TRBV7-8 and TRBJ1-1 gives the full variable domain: GAGVSQSPRYKVAKRGQDVALRCDPISGHVSLFWYQQALGQGPEFLTYFQNEAQLDKSGLPSDRFFAERPEGSVSTLKIQRTQQEDSAVYLCASSLVSIGTEAFFGQGTRLTVV.

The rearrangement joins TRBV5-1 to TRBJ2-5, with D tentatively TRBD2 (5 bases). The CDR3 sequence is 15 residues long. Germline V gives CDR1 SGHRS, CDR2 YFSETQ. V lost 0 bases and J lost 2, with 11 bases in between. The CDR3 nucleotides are TGCGCCAGCAGCTTGGGTGCGGGTCGGCAAGAGACCCAGTACTTC. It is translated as CASSLGAGRQETQYF.

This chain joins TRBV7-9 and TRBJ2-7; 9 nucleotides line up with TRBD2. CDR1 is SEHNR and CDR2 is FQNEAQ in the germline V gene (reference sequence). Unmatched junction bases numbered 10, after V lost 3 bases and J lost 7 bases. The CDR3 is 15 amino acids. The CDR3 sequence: CASSFRLSSGKEQYF. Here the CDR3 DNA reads TGTGCCAGCAGCTTCAGGTTGTCTAGCGGGAAAGAGCAGTACTTC.

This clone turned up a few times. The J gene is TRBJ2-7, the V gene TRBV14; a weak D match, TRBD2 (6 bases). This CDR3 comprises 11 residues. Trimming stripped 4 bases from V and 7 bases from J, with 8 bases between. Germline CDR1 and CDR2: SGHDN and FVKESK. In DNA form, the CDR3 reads TGTGCCAGCAGCCTAGGAGGGGAGCAGTACTTC. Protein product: CASSLGGEQYF.

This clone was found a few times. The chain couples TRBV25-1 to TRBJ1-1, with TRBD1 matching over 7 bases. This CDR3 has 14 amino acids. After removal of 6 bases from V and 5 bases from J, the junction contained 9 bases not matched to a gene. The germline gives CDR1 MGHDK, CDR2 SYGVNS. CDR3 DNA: TGTGCCAGCAGCTCCCAGGGGGTTGGGACTGAAGCTTTCTTT. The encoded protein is CASSSQGVGTEAFF.

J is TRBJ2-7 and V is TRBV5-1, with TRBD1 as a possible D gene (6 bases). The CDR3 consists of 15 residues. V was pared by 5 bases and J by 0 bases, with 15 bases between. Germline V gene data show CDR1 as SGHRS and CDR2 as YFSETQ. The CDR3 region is CASSVSGEASYEQYV. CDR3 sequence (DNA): TGCGCCAGCAGTGTGTCAGGGGAAGCCTCCTACGAGCAGTACGTC.

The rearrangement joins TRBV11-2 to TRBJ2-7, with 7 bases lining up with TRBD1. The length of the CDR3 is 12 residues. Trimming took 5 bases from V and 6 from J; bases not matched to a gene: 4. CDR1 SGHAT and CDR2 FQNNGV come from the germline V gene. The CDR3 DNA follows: TGTGCCAGCAGCGGACAGGACCCCGAGCAGTACTTC. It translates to CASSGQDPEQYF.

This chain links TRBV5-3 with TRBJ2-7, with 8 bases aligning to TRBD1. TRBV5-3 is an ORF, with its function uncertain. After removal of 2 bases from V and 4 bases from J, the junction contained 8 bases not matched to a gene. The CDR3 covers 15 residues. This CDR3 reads CARSLAGTGGYEQYV. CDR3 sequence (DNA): TGTGCCAGAAGCTTAGCCGGGACAGGTGGATACGAGCAGTACGTC.

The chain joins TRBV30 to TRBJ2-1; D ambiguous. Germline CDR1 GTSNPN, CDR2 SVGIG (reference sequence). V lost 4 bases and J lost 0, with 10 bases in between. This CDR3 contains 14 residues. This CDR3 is CAWTRGSSYNEQFF. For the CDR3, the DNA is TGTGCCTGGACTAGAGGCAGCTCCTACAATGAGCAGTTCTTC. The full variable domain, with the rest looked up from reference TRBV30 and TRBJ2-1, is SQTIHQWPATLVQPVGSPLSLECTVEGTSNPNLYWYRQAAGRGLQLLFYSVGIGQISSEVPQNLSASRPQDRQFILSSKKLLLSDSGFYLCAWTRGSSYNEQFFGPGTRLTVL.

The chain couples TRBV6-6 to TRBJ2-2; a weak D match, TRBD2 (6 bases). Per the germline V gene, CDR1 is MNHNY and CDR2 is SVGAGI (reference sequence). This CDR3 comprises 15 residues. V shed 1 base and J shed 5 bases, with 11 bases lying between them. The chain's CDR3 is CASSYLGGWTGELFF. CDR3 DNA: TGTGCCAGCAGTTACTTGGGGGGTTGGACCGGGGAGCTGTTTTTT.

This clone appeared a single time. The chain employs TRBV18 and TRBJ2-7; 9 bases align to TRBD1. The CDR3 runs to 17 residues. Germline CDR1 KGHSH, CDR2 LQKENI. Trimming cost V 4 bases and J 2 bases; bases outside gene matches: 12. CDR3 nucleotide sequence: TGTGCCAGCTCACTCGGGACAGGGTCCCCCCTCCCCTACGAGCAGTACGTC. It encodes CASSLGTGSPLPYEQYV.

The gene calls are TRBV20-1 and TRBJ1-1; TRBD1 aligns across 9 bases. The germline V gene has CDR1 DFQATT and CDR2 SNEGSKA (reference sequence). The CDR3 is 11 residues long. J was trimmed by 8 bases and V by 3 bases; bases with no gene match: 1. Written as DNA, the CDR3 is TGCAGTGCTAGTGGGACAGGGGAAGCTTTCTTT. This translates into CSASGTGEAFF.

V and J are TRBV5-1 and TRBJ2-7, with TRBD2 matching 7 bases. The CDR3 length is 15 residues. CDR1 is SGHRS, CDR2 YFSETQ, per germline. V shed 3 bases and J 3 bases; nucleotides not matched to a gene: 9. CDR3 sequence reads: CASSSAAGRVYEQYV. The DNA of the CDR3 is TGCGCCAGCAGCTCGGCCGCAGGGAGGGTCTACGAGCAGTACGTC.

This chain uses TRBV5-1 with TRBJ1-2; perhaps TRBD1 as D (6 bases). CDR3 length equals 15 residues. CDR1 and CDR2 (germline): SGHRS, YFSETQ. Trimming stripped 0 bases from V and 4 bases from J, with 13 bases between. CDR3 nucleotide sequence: TGCGCCAGCAGCTTGGTGGCGGACAGCAGCTATGGCTACACCTTC. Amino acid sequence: CASSLVADSSYGYTF.

Here the CDR3 reads CAISLGTRHSNEQFF. The CDR3 region has the DNA TGTGCCATCAGTCTCGGGACTAGGCACTCCAATGAGCAGTTCTTC. The chain carries TRBV10-3 and TRBJ2-1, with 8 nucleotides matching TRBD2. This CDR3 spans 15 amino acids. Germline values: CDR1 ENHRY, CDR2 SYGVKD. After removal of 5 bases from V and 6 bases from J, the junction contained 9 bases not matched to a gene.

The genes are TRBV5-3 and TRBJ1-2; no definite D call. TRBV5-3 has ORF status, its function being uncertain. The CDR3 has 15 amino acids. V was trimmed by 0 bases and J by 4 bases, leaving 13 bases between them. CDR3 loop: CARSLGPKLVYGYTF. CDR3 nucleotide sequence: TGTGCCAGAAGCTTGGGTCCGAAGTTAGTCTATGGCTACACCTTC.

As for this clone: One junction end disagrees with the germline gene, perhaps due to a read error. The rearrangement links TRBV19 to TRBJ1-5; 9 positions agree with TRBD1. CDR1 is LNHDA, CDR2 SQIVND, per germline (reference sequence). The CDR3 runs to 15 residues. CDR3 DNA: TGTGCCAGTACTACGACAGGGGGAAGCAATCAGCCCCAGAATTTT. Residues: CASTTTGGSNQPQNF.

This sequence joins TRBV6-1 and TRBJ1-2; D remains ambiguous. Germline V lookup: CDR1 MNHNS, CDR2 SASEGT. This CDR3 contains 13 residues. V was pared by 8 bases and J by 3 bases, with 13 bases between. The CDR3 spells CASALMPDYGYTF. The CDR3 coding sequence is TGTGCCAGCGCCTTGATGCCGGACTATGGCTACACCTTC.

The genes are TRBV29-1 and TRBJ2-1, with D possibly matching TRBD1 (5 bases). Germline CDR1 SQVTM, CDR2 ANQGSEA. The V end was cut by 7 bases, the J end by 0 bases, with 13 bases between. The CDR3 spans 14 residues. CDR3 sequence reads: CSGQGLSSYNEQFF. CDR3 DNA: TGCAGCGGGCAGGGTCTTAGCTCCTACAATGAGCAGTTCTTC.

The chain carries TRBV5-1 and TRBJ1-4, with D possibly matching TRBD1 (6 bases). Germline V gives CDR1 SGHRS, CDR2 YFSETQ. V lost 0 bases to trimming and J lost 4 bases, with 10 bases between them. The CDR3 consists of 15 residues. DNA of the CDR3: TGCGCCAGCAGCTTGGACAGGGCCGGTAATGAAAAACTGTTTTTT. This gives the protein CASSLDRAGNEKLFF.

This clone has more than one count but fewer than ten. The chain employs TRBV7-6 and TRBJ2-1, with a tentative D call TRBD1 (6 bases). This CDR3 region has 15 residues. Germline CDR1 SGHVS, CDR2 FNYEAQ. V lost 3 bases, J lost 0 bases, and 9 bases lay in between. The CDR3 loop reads CASSLRGSSYNEQFF. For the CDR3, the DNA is TGTGCCAGCAGCTTGAGGGGGAGCTCCTACAATGAGCAGTTCTTC.

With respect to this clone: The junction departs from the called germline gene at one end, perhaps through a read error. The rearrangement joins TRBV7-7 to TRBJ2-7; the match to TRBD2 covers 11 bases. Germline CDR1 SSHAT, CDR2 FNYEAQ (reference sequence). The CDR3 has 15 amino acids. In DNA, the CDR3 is TGTGCTAGCAGCTTGAGTAGCGGGAGGGACTACGAGCAGTACTTC. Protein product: CASSLSSGRDYEQYF.

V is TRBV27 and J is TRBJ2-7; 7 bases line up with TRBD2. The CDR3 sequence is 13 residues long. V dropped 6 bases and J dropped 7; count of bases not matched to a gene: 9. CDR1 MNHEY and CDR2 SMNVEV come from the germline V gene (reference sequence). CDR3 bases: TGTGCCAGCAGCTCGAGACTAGCTGGGGAGCAGTACTTC. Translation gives CASSSRLAGEQYF.

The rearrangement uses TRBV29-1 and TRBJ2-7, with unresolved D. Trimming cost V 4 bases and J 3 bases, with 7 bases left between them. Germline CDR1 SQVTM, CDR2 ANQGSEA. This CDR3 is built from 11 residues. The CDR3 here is CSVVSGYEQYF. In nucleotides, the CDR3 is TGCAGCGTTGTCAGTGGCTACGAGCAGTACTTC.

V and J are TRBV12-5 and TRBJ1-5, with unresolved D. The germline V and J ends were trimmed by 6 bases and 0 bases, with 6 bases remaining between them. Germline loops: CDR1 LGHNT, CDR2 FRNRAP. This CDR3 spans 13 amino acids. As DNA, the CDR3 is TGTGCTAGTGGGCAGGTTAGCAATCAGCCCCAGCATTTT. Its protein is CASGQVSNQPQHF.

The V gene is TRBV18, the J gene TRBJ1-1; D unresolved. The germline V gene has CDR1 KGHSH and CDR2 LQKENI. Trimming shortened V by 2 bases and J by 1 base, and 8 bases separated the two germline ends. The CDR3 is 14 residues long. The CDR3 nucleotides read TGTGCCAGCTCACCAGATCAGGCGAACACTGAAGCTTTCTTT. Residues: CASSPDQANTEAFF.

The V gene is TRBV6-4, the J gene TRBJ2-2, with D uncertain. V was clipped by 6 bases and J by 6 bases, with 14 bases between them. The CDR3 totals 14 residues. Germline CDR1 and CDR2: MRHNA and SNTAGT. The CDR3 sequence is CASSISIEPGELFF. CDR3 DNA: TGTGCCAGCAGCATATCTATTGAGCCCGGGGAGCTGTTTTTT.

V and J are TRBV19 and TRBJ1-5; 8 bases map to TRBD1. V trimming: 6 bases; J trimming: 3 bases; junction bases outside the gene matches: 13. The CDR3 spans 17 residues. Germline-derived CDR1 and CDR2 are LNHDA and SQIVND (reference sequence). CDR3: CASRQSGGVIINQPQHF. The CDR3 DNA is TGTGCCAGTAGACAATCAGGGGGCGTGATAATCAATCAGCCCCAGCATTTT.

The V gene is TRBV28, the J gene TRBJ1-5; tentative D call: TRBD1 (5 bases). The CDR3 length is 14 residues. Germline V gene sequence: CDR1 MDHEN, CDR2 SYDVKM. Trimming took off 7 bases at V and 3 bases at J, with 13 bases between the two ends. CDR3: CASTTGGFNQPQHF. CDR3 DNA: TGTGCCAGCACCACCGGGGGGTTCAATCAGCCCCAGCATTTT.

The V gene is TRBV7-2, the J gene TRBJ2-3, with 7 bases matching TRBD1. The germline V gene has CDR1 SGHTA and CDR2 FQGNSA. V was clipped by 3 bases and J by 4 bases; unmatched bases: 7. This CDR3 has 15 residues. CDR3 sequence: CASSFPTTGADTQYF. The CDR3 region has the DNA TGTGCCAGCAGCTTCCCGACTACAGGGGCAGATACGCAGTATTTT.